The 31 T cell receptor beta chains below all came from one sample that was sequenced in a study of T cell changes during pregnancy in multiple sclerosis. Method: immunoSEQ multiplex PCR; TCRdb's copy keeps in-frame clones and lacks some. The sample has some 31,000 clones, around 89% seen once. Source: CD8+ T cells from peripheral blood mononuclear cells, taken in the third trimester of pregnancy. These receptors originate from a female donor with multiple sclerosis, enrolled in a pregnancy study.

This chain links TRBV21-1 with TRBJ2-7; no check of the table's D call, TRBD1, against the DNA was made. TRBV21-1 is a listed pseudogene. This CDR3 comprises 16 residues. CDR3 in DNA: TGTGCCAGCAGCAAACTTCATGAGGACAGTCCGTTTGGGCAGTACTTC. Protein: CASSKLHEDSPFGQYF.

The chain is built from TRBV18 and TRBJ2-7, with a possible D match to TRBD2 (5 bases). Germline V lookup: CDR1 KGHSH, CDR2 LQKENI. V was cut by 6 bases and J by 0 bases, with 12 bases left in between. CDR3 length: 14 residues. DNA of the CDR3: TGTGCCAGCTCTCCCGACTACGGCTCCTACGAGCAGTACTTC. This translates into CASSPDYGSYEQYF. Variable domain in full (rest from reference TRBV18 and TRBJ2-7): NAGVMQNPRHLVRRRGQEARLRCSPMKGHSHVYWYRQLPEEGLKFMVYLQKENIIDESGMPKERFSAEFPKEGPSILRIQQVVRGDSAAYFCASSPDYGSYEQYFGPGTRLTVT.

The chain recombines TRBV28 with TRBJ1-1; D not certain. Per germline, CDR1 MDHEN and CDR2 SYDVKM. Deletions cut 7 bases from V and 8 bases from J, with 11 bases between. CDR3 size: 11 residues. The CDR3 sequence: CASKYGAEAFF. CDR3 DNA sequence: TGTGCCAGCAAGTACGGAGCAGAAGCTTTCTTT.

The gene calls are TRBV5-5 and TRBJ2-7; a weak D match, TRBD1 (6 bases). The CDR3 consists of 13 residues. Trimming cost V 4 bases and J 1 base, with 9 bases left between them. Germline V gene lookup returns CDR1 SGHKS and CDR2 YYEKEE (reference sequence). The CDR3 DNA is TGTGCCAGCAGCCCGGACAGTTCCTACGAGCAGTACTTC. Protein: CASSPDSSYEQYF.

The CDR3 loop reads CASSHVSGTGNAGELFF. For the CDR3, the DNA is TGCGCCAGCAGCCATGTATCCGGGACAGGGAATGCCGGGGAGCTGTTTTTT. The genes are TRBV4-1 and TRBJ2-2, with 9 bases matching TRBD1. The CDR3 is 17 amino acids. The germline V gene has CDR1 MGHRA and CDR2 YSYEKL. V dropped 3 bases and J dropped 6; count of bases not matched to a gene: 11.

The chain carries TRBV19 and TRBJ1-1; D unresolved. Germline CDR1 LNHDA, CDR2 SQIVND (reference sequence). The CDR3 contains 13 residues. Trimming stripped 3 bases from V and 2 bases from J, with 7 bases between. The CDR3 protein is CASSISGNTEAFF. As DNA, the CDR3 is TGTGCCAGTAGTATTTCGGGTAACACTGAAGCTTTCTTT.

The J gene is TRBJ1-2, the V gene TRBV9; D gene uncertain. The germline V gene has CDR1 SGDLS and CDR2 YYNGEE. The CDR3 loop spans 12 amino acids. With 4 bases removed from V and 6 bases from J, the gap between germline ends came to 10 bases. The CDR3 protein is CASSLPLDGYTF. For the CDR3, the DNA is TGTGCCAGCAGCCTCCCCCTCGATGGCTACACCTTC.

The rearrangement links TRBV27 to TRBJ2-7; 10 bases agree with TRBD2. The CDR3 covers 16 residues. Losses at the gene ends were 4 bases for V and 3 bases for J; bases not matched to a gene: 9. Germline V lookup: CDR1 MNHEY, CDR2 SMNVEV (reference sequence). In DNA form, the CDR3 reads TGTGCCAGCAGTTCCCCCGGGACTAGCGTAGTCTACGAGCAGTACTTC. This codes for CASSSPGTSVVYEQYF.

The chain is built from TRBV13 and TRBJ2-7; the match to TRBD1 covers 10 bases. From germline, CDR1 is PRHDT and CDR2 FYEKMQ (reference sequence). The CDR3 is 15 residues long. V gave up 4 bases and J gave up 6 bases; unmatched junction bases: 9. The CDR3: CASSSPGTGVVEQYF. CDR3 sequence (DNA): TGTGCCAGCAGCTCCCCCGGGACAGGGGTTGTCGAGCAGTACTTC.

The rearrangement uses TRBV7-3 and TRBJ2-7; 10 bases match TRBD1. Losses at the gene ends were 5 bases for V and 2 bases for J; bases not matched to a gene: 6. This CDR3 region has 15 residues. Germline V lookup: CDR1 SGHTA, CDR2 FQGTGA. The CDR3 coding sequence is TGTGCCAGCAGCCTGGGACAGGGGCAAGCCTACGAGCAGTACTTC. Protein: CASSLGQGQAYEQYF.

In its sample, this clone was seen once. The chain links TRBV10-3 to TRBJ2-1; D unclear. V was clipped by 3 bases and J by 5 bases, with 5 bases between them. This CDR3 has 12 residues. CDR1 is ENHRY and CDR2 is SYGVKD in the germline V gene. This CDR3 reads CAISDGHNEQFF. The CDR3 DNA reads as TGTGCCATCAGTGATGGGCACAATGAGCAGTTCTTC.

The V and J genes are TRBV7-7 and TRBJ2-1; D not certain. The CDR3 totals 14 residues. V lost 5 bases to trimming and J lost 10 bases, with 18 bases between them. The germline V gene encodes CDR1 SSHAT and CDR2 FNYEAQ (reference sequence). CDR3 sequence (DNA): TGTGCCAGCAGCCCCTACAACGGTGGAGAGGAGCAGTTCTTC. It specifies CASSPYNGGEEQFF.

The chain couples TRBV7-9 to TRBJ2-5; perhaps TRBD1 as D (6 bases). The CDR3 has 12 amino acids. Germline CDR1 SEHNR, CDR2 FQNEAQ (reference sequence). Between the trimmed V and J ends, which lost 3 bases and 4 bases, there was a span of 6 bases. CDR3: CASSFRGETQYF. DNA of the CDR3: TGTGCCAGCAGCTTCAGGGGAGAGACCCAGTACTTC.

The chain couples TRBV13 to TRBJ1-5; the match to TRBD1 covers 7 bases. Germline trimming cut 4 bases from V and 4 bases from J; bases unmatched to any gene: 10. Germline V CDR1 and CDR2: PRHDT, FYEKMQ (reference sequence). The CDR3 has 16 amino acids. The CDR3 loop reads CASSSGGQGVNQPQHF. The CDR3 DNA reads TGTGCCAGCAGCTCCGGAGGGCAGGGGGTAAATCAGCCCCAGCATTTT.

V usage is TRBV7-6 and J usage is TRBJ1-2, with a possible D match to TRBD1 (6 bases). The length of the CDR3 is 17 residues. V lost 5 bases and J 4 bases, leaving 23 bases between the germline ends. From germline, CDR1 is SGHVS and CDR2 FNYEAQ. Written as DNA, the CDR3 is TGTGCCAGCAGCCCAAGGACAGAGGGTGGGGTAGTCTATGGCTACACCTTC. It is translated as CASSPRTEGGVVYGYTF.

The chain links TRBV15 to TRBJ2-1; the match to TRBD2 covers 8 bases. The CDR3 contains 16 residues. The J segment lost 8 bases and the V segment lost 0 bases, leaving 9 bases of the junction unmatched. Germline CDR1 LNHNV, CDR2 YYDKDF (reference sequence). CDR3 amino acids: CATSRDLVAGYHEQFF. Written as DNA, the CDR3 is TGTGCCACCAGCAGAGATTTGGTAGCGGGGTACCATGAGCAGTTCTTC.

This rearrangement joins TRBV21-1 to TRBJ1-2. TRBV21-1 is recorded as a pseudogene. The CDR3 is made up of 10 amino acids. Written as DNA, the CDR3 is TGTGCCAGCAGCAAACTACGGTCTTGCTTC. Translated, it gives CASSKLRSCF.

This clone was recorded once. The J gene is TRBJ1-2, the V gene TRBV7-9, with 8 positions matching TRBD1. From germline, CDR1 is SEHNR and CDR2 FQNEAQ (reference sequence). V gave up 2 bases and J gave up 6 bases; unmatched junction bases: 11. The CDR3 extends over 16 amino acids. The chain's CDR3 is CASSLPPGQGHDGYTF. CDR3 coding DNA: TGTGCCAGCAGCTTACCCCCTGGACAGGGACACGATGGCTACACCTTC.

The gene calls are TRBV28 and TRBJ2-1; D is perhaps TRBD2 (5 bases). Germline V CDR1 and CDR2: MDHEN, SYDVKM. CDR3 length: 16 residues. V lost 2 bases, J lost 10 bases, and 21 bases lay in between. The CDR3 bases are TGTGCCAGCAGTTTAGAGGCTAGCTTCAAAGGCCGAGAGCAGTTCTTC. This codes for CASSLEASFKGREQFF.

The V gene is TRBV7-2, the J gene TRBJ1-4, with a weak D call TRBD1 (6 bases). Germline lookup yields CDR1 SGHTA and CDR2 FQGNSA. The CDR3 spans 16 residues. Trimming removed 4 bases at V and 0 bases at J, with 12 bases between. The CDR3 bases are TGTGCCAGCAGCTGGGGGACACTGGCAACTAATGAAAAACTGTTTTTT. Translating it yields CASSWGTLATNEKLFF.

The chain has TRBV6-1 and TRBJ1-1; TRBD1 agrees at 8 bases. In germline, CDR1 is MNHNS, CDR2 SASEGT. The ends lost 7 bases at V and 4 bases at J; junction bases unmatched: 2. This CDR3 has 12 amino acids. The CDR3 region is CASNRGITEAFF. The CDR3 DNA follows: TGTGCCAGCAACAGGGGGATCACTGAAGCTTTCTTT.

In its sample, this clone is medium-sized. The chain couples TRBV7-6 to TRBJ2-7, with TRBD1 matching 7 bases. The CDR3 contains 14 residues. Losses at the gene ends were 1 base for V and 5 bases for J; bases not matched to a gene: 5. Germline V lookup: CDR1 SGHVS, CDR2 FNYEAQ. CDR3 coding DNA: TGTGCCAGCAGCTTAGGGGCAGGGGGTAACGAGCAGTACTTC. This codes for CASSLGAGGNEQYF.

The J gene is TRBJ2-2, the V gene TRBV9, with 14 bases matching TRBD2. The CDR3 is 20 amino acids. Germline loops: CDR1 SGDLS, CDR2 YYNGEE. Losses at the gene ends were 3 bases for V and 2 bases for J; bases not matched to a gene: 12. The chain's CDR3 is CASSADRGLAGGPNTGELFF. The CDR3 nucleotides read TGTGCCAGCAGCGCGGACAGAGGACTAGCGGGGGGACCAAACACCGGGGAGCTGTTTTTT. The complete variable domain, with remaining parts taken from reference TRBV9 and TRBJ2-2, reads DSGVTQTPKHLITATGQRVTLRCSPRSGDLSVYWYQQSLDQGLQFLIQYYNGEERAKGNILERFSAQQFPDLHSELNLSSLELGDSALYFCASSADRGLAGGPNTGELFFGEGSRLTVL.

The chain links TRBV2 to TRBJ2-5, with D unclear. In germline, CDR1 is SNHLY, CDR2 FYNNEI. Trimming took 6 bases from V and 9 from J, leaving 5 bases between them. The length of the CDR3 is 9 residues. CDR3 residues: CASSPAQYF. The CDR3 DNA is TGTGCCAGCAGCCCAGCCCAGTACTTC.

V usage is TRBV13 and J usage is TRBJ1-1; D remains unclear. Trimming stripped 2 bases from V and 6 bases from J, with 10 bases between. The germline CDR1 and CDR2 sequences are PRHDT and FYEKMQ (reference sequence). The CDR3 consists of 13 residues. The CDR3 region is CASSLRGSAEAFF. Here the CDR3 DNA reads TGTGCCAGCAGCTTACGAGGGAGCGCTGAAGCTTTCTTT.

This clone was found once. As DNA, the CDR3 is TGCGCCAGCAGTCAAATGGGGAGGAGGCAGCCCCAGCATTTT. Its translation: CASSQMGRRQPQHF. The chain is built from TRBV23-1 and TRBJ1-5; D unclear. TRBV23-1 is known as an ORF, though its function is uncertain. The CDR3 is 14 amino acids. V lost 2 bases and J lost 7, with 12 bases in between.

In its sample, this clone was seen once. The chain couples TRBV9 to TRBJ1-3; D may be TRBD1 (5 bases). The CDR3 is made up of 12 amino acids. Looked up from germline, CDR1 is SGDLS and CDR2 is YYNGEE. V gave up 7 bases and J gave up 1 base, with 6 bases separating them. DNA of the CDR3: TGTGCCAGCCGGGGGTCTGGAAACACCATATATTTT. Translating gives CASRGSGNTIYF.

The chain is built from TRBV29-1 and TRBJ1-1; 7 bases are shared with TRBD1. Germline V gene data show CDR1 as SQVTM and CDR2 as ANQGSEA. CDR3 length: 13 residues. J gave up 2 bases and V 5 bases, and 5 bases lay outside the gene matches. CDR3 residues: CSVTDRANTEAFF. CDR3 DNA: TGCAGCGTTACCGACAGGGCAAACACTGAAGCTTTCTTT. Looking up the rest from reference TRBV29-1 and TRBJ1-1 gives the full variable domain: SAVISQKPSRDICQRGTSLTIQCQVDSQVTMMFWYRQQPGQSLTLIATANQGSEATYESGFVIDKFPISRPNLTFSTLTVSNMSPEDSSIYLCSVTDRANTEAFFGQGTRLTVV.

The chain uses TRBV7-9 and TRBJ2-1; D is perhaps TRBD2 (6 bases). V was trimmed by 2 bases and J by 16 bases, leaving 30 bases between them. The CDR3 has 17 residues. Germline CDR1 reads SEHNR; CDR2 reads FQNEAQ (reference sequence). CDR3 protein: CASSLQGTVVSDKGVFF. The CDR3 DNA reads TGTGCCAGCAGCTTACAAGGGACTGTAGTATCCGACAAAGGGGTCTTCTTC.

In its sample, this clone was seen once. The rearrangement links TRBV5-4 to TRBJ2-7; 10 bases are a match to TRBD1. The CDR3 is 13 residues long. V was clipped by 4 bases and J by 4 bases; unmatched bases: 2. CDR1 and CDR2 (germline): SGHNT, YYREEE (reference sequence). The CDR3 sequence: CASSMDRGYEQYF. In DNA, the CDR3 is TGTGCCAGCAGCATGGACAGGGGGTACGAGCAGTACTTC. The variable domain in full, with the rest retrieved from reference TRBV5-4 and TRBJ2-7, is ETGVTQSPTHLIKTRGQQVTLRCSSQSGHNTVSWYQQALGQGPQFIFQYYREEENGRGNFPPRFSGLQFPNYSSELNVNALELDDSALYLCASSMDRGYEQYFGPGTRLTVT.

This clone was detected only a few times. V is TRBV2 and J is TRBJ2-1; TRBD2 matches 9 bases. V shed 3 bases and J 8 bases; nucleotides not matched to a gene: 5. This CDR3 region has 14 residues. CDR1 SNHLY and CDR2 FYNNEI come from the germline V gene. This CDR3 reads CASSDLRGGYEQFF. In DNA form, the CDR3 reads TGTGCCAGCAGTGATTTGCGGGGGGGCTATGAGCAGTTCTTC.